This T cell receptor beta chain was recovered during a study of vaccination effects on CD4 cells after COVID-19. Measured with immunoSEQ multiplex PCR; TCRdb has only the in-frame clones, and not every one. The table shows 20,000 or so clones, with around 70% occurring only once. Per germline, CDR1 SEHNR and CDR2 FQNEAQ (reference sequence). The CDR3 spans 13 residues. V lost 6 bases and J lost 3; bases outside the gene matches: 3. Details on this clone: The antigen is undetermined.

The ViraFEST assay expanded antigen-specific CD4+ T cells with viral peptide pools before sequencing. Isolation of CD4+ T cells took place after about ten days of culture. This sequence was found in a human donor who received a COVID-19 vaccine. The V call is TRBV7-9, the J call TRBJ2-3; 7 positions agree with TRBD1. The sample consisted of CD4+ T cells from PBMCs cultured with HCoV-229E spike peptides, taken before COVID-19 vaccination. The CDR3 nucleotides are TGTGCCAGCAGTTGGGACAGTACAGATACGCAGTATTTT. Translated, it gives CASSWDSTDTQYF.